Sequencing of this T cell receptor (gamma chain) was carried out in a study of gamma-delta chains in newborns, infants, children (dated by TCRdb to between 2019 and 2020). Regarding the study in general: In the study title, it is stated that polyclonal expansion of innate gammadelta T cells is driven by microbial exposure immediately after birth. The study examined the way microbial exposure affected innate gammadelta T cell populations in human newborns right after birth.

The CDR1 and CDR2 encoded by the germline V gene are EGSNGY and YDSYNSKV. The cysteine opens and the phenylalanine closes a CDR3 of 15 amino acids. The kept DNA is CDR3 alone, 45 bases in frame from the first base. V and J are trimmed by 0 bases and 5 bases, and the gene matches miss 10 bases of the junction. Concerning this clone: The antigen it binds to is not known. Per-base qualities were not stored, and no clone one base away is much larger.

These reads were obtained on an Illumina MiSeq. TCRdb reanalyzed the public reads with the CATT caller, and identical DNA sequences were merged afterwards. The sample data list thousands of gamma-chain clones, and more than 55% of these were observed just once. Clones ranked in the top ten supply approximately 15% of the sample. Recombination connected TRGV2 to TRGJ1 or TRGJ2. The J gene, left out of TCRdb, was set here by checking the DNA against germline. The receptor was derived from a child who was a newborn, infant or young child, either healthy, febrile or measles-vaccinated (not recorded which). What was sequenced was blood. The CDR3 protein is CATWDGPKWNYKKLF. The bases are TGTGCCACCTGGGACGGGCCAAAGTGGAATTATAAGAAACTCTTT.